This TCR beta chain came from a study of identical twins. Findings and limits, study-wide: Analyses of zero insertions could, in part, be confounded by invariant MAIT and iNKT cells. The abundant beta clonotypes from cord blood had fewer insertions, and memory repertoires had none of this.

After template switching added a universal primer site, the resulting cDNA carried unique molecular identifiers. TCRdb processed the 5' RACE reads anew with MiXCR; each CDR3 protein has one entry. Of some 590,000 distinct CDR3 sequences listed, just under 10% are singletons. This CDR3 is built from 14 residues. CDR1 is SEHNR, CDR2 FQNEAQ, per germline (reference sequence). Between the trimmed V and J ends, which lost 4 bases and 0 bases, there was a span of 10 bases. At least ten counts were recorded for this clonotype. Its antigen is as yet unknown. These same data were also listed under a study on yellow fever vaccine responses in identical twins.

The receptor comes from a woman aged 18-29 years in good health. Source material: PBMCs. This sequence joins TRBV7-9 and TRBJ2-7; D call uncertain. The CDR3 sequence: CASSSDAGSYEQYF. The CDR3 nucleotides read TGTGCCAGCAGCTCTGACGCAGGCTCCTACGAGCAGTACTTC. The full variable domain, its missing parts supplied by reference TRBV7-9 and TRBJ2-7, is DTGVSQNPRHKITKRGQNVTFRCDPISEHNRLYWYRQTLGQGPEFLTYFQNEAQLEKSRLLSDRFSAERPKGSFSTLEIQRTEQGDSAMYLCASSSDAGSYEQYFGPGTRLTVT.